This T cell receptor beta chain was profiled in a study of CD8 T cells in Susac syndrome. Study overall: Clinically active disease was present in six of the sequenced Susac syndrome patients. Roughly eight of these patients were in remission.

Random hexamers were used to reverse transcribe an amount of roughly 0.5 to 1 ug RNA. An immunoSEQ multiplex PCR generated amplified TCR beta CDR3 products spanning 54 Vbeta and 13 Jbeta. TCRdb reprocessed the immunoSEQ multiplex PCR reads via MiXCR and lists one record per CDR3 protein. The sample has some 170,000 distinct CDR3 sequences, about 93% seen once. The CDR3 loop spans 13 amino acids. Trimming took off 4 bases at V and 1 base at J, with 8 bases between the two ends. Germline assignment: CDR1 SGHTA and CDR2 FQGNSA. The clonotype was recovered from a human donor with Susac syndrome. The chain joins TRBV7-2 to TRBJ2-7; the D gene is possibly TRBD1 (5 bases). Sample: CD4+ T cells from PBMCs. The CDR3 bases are TGTGCCAGCAGCTCCGACAGTTCCTACGAGCAGTACTTC. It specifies CASSSDSSYEQYF.